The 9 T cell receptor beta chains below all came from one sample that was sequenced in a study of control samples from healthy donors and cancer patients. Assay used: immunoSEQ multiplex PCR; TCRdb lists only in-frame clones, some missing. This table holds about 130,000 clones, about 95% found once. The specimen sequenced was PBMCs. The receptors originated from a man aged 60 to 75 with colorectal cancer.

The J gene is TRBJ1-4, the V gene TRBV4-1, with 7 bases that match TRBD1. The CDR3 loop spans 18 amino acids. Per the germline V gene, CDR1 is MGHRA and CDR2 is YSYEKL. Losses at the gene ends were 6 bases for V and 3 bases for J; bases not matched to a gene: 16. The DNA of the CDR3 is TGCGCCAGCAGGCCGGGACAGACTCGGGGTGCGCCTAATGAAAAACTGTTTTTT. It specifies CASRPGQTRGAPNEKLFF.

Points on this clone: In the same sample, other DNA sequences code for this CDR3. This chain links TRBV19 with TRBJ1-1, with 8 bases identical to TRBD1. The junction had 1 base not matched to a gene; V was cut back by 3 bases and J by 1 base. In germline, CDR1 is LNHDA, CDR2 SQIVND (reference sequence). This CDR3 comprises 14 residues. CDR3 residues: CASSIGTGNTEAFF. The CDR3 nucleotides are TGTGCCAGTAGTATTGGGACAGGGAACACTGAAGCTTTCTTT.

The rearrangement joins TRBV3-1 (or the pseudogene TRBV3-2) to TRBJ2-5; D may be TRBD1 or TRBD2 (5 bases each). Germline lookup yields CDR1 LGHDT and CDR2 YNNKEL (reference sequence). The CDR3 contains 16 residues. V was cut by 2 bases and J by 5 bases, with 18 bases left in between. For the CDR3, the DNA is TGTGCCAGCAGCCAAACTTCCGGGACCCCGGGGGAGACCCAGTACTTC. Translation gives CASSQTSGTPGETQYF.

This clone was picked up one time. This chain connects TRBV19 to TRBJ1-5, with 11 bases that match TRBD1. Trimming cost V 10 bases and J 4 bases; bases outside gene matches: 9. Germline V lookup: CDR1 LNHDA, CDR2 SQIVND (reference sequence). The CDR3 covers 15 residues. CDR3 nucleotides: TGTGCCACTAAGGACAGGGGGCTTGATAATCAGCCCCAGCATTTT. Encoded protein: CATKDRGLDNQPQHF.

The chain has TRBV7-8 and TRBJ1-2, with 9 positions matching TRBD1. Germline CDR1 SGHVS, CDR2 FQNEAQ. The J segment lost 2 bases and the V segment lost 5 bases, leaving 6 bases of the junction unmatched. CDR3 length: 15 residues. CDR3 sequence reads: CASSPQQGANYGYTF. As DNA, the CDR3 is TGTGCCAGCAGCCCCCAACAGGGGGCGAACTATGGCTACACCTTC.

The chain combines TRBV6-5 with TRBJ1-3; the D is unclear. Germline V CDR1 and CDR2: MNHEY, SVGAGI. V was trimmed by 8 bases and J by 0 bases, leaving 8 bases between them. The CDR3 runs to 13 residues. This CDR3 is CASWAYSGNTIYF. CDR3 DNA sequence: TGTGCCAGCTGGGCCTACTCTGGAAACACCATATATTTT.

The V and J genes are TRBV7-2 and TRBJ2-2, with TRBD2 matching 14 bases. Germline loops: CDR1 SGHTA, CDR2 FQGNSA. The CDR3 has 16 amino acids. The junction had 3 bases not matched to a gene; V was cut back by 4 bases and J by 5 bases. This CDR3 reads CASSSWTSGGTGELFF. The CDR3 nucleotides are TGTGCCAGCAGCTCCTGGACTAGCGGGGGGACCGGGGAGCTGTTTTTT.

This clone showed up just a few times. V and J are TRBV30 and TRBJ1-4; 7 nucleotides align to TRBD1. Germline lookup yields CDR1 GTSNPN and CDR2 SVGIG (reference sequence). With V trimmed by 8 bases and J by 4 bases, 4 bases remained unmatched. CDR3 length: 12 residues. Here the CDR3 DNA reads TGTGCCGGGGGACAGAGTAATGAAAAACTGTTTTTT. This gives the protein CAGGQSNEKLFF.

The CDR3 DNA sequence: TGTGCCAGCAGCGTAGTGGGCAGGGATGGGGACATTCAGTACTTC. This encodes CASSVVGRDGDIQYF. The V gene is TRBV9, the J gene TRBJ2-4; possible D gene TRBD1, 5 bases. The V end lost 0 bases, the J end lost 8 bases, and 15 bases lay between the germline ends. The germline gives CDR1 SGDLS, CDR2 YYNGEE. The CDR3 spans 15 residues.